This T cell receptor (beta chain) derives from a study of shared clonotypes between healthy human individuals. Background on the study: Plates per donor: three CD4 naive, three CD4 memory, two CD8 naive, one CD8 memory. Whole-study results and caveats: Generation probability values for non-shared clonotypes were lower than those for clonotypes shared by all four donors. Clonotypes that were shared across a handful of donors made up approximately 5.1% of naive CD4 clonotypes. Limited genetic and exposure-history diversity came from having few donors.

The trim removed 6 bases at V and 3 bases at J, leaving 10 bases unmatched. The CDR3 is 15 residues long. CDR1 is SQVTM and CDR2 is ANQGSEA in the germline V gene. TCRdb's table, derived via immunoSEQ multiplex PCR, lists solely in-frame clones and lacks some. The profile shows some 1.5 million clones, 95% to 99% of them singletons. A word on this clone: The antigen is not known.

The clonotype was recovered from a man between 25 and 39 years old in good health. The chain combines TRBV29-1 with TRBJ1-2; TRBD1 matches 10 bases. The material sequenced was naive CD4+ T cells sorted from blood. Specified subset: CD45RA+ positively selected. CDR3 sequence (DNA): TGCAGCGTGACTACAGGACAGGGGGTCCACTATGGCTACACCTTC. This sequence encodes CSVTTGQGVHYGYTF. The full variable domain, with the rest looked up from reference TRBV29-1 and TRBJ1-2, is SAVISQKPSRDICQRGTSLTIQCQVDSQVTMMFWYRQQPGQSLTLIATANQGSEATYESGFVIDKFPISRPNLTFSTLTVSNMSPEDSSIYLCSVTTGQGVHYGYTFGSGTRLTVV.